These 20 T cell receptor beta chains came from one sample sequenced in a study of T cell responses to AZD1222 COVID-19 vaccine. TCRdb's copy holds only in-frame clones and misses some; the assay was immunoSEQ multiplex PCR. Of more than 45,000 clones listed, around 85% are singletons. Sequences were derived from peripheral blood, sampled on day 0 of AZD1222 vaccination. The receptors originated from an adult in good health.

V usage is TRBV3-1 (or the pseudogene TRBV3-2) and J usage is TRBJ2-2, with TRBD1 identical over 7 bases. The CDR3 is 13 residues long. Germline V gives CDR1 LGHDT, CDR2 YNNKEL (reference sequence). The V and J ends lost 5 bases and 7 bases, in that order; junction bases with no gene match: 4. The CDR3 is CASSSGQDGELFF. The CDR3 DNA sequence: TGTGCCAGCAGCTCAGGACAGGACGGGGAGCTGTTTTTT.

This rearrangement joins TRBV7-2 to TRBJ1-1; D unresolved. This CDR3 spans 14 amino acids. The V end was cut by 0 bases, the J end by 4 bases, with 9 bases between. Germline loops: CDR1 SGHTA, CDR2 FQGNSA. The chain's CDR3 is CASSLARDGTEAFF. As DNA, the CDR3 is TGTGCCAGCAGCTTAGCGAGGGATGGCACTGAAGCTTTCTTT.

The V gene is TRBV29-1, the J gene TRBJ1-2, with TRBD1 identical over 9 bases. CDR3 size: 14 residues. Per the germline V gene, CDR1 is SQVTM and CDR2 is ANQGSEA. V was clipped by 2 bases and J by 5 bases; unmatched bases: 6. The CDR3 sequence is CSVEPRDRVYGYTF. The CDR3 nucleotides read TGCAGCGTTGAACCCCGGGACAGGGTATATGGCTACACCTTC. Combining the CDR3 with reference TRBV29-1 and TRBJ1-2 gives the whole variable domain SAVISQKPSRDICQRGTSLTIQCQVDSQVTMMFWYRQQPGQSLTLIATANQGSEATYESGFVIDKFPISRPNLTFSTLTVSNMSPEDSSIYLCSVEPRDRVYGYTFGSGTRLTVV.

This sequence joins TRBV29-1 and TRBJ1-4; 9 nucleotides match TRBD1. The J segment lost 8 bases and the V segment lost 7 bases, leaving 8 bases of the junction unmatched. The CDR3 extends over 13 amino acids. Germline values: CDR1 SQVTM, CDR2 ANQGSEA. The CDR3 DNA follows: TGCAGCGGGGGGGGACAGGGAGAAGAAAAACTGTTTTTT. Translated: CSGGGQGEEKLFF.

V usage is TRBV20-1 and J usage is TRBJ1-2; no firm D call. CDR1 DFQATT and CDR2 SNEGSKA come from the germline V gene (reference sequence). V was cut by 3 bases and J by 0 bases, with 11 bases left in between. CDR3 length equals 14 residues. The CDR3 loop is CSASLQSTNYGYTF. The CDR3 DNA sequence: TGCAGTGCTAGTCTACAGAGTACTAACTATGGCTACACCTTC.

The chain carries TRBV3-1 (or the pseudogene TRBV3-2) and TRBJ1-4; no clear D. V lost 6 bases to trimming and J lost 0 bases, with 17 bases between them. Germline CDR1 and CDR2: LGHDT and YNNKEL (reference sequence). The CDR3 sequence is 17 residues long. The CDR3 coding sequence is TGTGCCAGCAGTTATGCGGGGAGTCGCGCAACTAATGAAAAACTGTTTTTT. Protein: CASSYAGSRATNEKLFF.

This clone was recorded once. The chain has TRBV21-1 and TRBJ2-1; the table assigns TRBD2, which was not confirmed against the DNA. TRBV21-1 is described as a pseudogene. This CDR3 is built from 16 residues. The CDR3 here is CASSKEAGTESPEQFF. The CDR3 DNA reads TGTGCCAGCAGCAAAGAGGCGGGAACGGAATCCCCTGAGCAGTTCTTC.

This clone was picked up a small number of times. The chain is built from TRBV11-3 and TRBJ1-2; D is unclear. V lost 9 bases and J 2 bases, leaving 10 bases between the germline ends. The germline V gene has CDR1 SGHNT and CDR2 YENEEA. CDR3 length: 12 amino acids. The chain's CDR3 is CASSVGNYGYTF. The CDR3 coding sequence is TGTGCCAGTTCGGTGGGGAACTATGGCTACACCTTC.

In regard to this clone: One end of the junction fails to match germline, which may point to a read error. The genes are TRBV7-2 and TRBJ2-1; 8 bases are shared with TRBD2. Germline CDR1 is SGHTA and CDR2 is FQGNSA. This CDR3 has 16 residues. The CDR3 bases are TGTGCCAGCAACTTACGAGTTAGCGGGGTTTACAATGAGCAGTTCTTC. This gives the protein CASNLRVSGVYNEQFF.

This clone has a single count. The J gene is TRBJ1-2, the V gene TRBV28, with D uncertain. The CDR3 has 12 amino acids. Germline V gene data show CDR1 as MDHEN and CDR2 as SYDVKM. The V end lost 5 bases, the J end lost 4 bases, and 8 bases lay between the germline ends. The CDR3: CASSRRLYGYTF. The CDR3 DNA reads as TGTGCCAGCAGTCGTAGGCTCTATGGCTACACCTTC.

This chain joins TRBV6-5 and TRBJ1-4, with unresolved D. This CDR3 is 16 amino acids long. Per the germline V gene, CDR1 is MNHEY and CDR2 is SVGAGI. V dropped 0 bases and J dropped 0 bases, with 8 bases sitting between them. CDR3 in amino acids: CASSYSAETTNEKLFF. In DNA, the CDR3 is TGTGCCAGCAGTTACTCCGCGGAAACAACTAATGAAAAACTGTTTTTT.

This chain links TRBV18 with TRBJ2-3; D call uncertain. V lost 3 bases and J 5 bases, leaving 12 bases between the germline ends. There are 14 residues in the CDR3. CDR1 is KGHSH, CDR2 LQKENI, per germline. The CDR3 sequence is CASSPIGDGDTQYF. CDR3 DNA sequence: TGTGCCAGCTCACCTATCGGCGATGGAGATACGCAGTATTTT.

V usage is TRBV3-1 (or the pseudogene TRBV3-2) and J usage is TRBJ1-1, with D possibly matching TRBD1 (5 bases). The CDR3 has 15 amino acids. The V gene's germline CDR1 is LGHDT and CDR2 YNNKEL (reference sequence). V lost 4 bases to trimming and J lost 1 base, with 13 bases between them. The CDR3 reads CASSPRGRANTEAFF. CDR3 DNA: TGTGCCAGCAGCCCCCGGGGACGGGCGAACACTGAAGCTTTCTTT.

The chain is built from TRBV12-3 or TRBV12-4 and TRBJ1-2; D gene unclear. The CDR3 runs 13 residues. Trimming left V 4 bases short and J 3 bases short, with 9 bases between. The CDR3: CASSSGRYYGYTF. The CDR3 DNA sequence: TGTGCCAGCAGTTCCGGACGGTACTATGGCTACACCTTC.

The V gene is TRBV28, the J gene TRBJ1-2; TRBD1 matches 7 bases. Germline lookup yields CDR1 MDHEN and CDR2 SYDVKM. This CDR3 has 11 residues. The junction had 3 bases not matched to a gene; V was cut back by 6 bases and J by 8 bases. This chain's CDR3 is CASRGDSGYTF. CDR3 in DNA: TGTGCCAGCAGGGGGGACAGCGGCTACACCTTC.

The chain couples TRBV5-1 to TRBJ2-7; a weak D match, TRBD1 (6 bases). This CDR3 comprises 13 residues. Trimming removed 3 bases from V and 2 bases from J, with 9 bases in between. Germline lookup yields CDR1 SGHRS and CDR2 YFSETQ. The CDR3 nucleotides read TGCGCCAGCAGCTCGGGACACCCCTACGAGCAGTACTTC. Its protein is CASSSGHPYEQYF.

CDR3 loop: CASSSDLAGPYNEQFF. The CDR3 bases are TGTGCCAGCAGCTCTGATCTAGCGGGCCCATACAATGAGCAGTTCTTC. The chain is built from TRBV5-4 and TRBJ2-1; 8 nucleotides match TRBD2. Per germline, CDR1 SGHNT and CDR2 YYREEE (reference sequence). V dropped 3 bases and J dropped 4; count of bases not matched to a gene: 9. The CDR3 is 16 residues long.

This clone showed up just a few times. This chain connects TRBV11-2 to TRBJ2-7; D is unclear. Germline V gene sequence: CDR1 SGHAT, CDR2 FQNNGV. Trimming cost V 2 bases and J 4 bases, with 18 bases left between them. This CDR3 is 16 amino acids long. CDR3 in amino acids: CASSLYPRRAEYEQYF. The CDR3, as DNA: TGTGCCAGCAGCTTATATCCCCGTCGGGCAGAGTACGAGCAGTACTTC.

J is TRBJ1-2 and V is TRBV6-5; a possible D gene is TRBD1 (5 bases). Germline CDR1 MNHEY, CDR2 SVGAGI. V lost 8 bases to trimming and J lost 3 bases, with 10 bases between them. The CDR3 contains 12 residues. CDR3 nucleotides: TGTGCCAGCGCCGGAGGGGACTATGGCTACACCTTC. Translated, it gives CASAGGDYGYTF.

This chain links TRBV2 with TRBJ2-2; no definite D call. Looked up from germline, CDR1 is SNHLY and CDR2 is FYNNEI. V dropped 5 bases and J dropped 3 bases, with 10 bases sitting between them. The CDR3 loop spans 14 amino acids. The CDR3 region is CASSRAPDTGELFF. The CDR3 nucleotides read TGTGCCAGCAGTCGGGCCCCAGACACCGGGGAGCTGTTTTTT.